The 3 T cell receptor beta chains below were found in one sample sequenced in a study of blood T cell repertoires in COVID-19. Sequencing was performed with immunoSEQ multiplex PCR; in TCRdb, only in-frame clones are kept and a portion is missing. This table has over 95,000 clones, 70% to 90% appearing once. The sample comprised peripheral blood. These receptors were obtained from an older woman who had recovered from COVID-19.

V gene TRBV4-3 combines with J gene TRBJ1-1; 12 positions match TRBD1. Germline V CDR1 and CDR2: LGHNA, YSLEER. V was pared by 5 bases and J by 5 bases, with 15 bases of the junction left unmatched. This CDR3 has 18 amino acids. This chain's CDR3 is CASSRGQAGTGGGTEAFF. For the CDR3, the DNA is TGCGCCAGCAGCAGAGGACAGGCCGGGACAGGGGGCGGGACTGAAGCTTTCTTT.

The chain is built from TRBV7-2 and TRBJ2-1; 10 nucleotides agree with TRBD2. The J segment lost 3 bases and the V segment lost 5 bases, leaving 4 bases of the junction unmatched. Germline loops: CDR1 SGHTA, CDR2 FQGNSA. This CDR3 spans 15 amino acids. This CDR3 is CASSGGLADYNEQFF. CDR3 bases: TGTGCCAGCAGCGGAGGACTAGCGGACTACAATGAGCAGTTCTTC.

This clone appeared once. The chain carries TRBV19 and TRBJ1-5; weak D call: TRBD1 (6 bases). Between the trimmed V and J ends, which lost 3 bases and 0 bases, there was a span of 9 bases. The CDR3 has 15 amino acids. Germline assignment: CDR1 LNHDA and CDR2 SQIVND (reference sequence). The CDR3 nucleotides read TGTGCCAGTAGTATGGACAGCTATAGCAATCAGCCCCAGCATTTT. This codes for CASSMDSYSNQPQHF.